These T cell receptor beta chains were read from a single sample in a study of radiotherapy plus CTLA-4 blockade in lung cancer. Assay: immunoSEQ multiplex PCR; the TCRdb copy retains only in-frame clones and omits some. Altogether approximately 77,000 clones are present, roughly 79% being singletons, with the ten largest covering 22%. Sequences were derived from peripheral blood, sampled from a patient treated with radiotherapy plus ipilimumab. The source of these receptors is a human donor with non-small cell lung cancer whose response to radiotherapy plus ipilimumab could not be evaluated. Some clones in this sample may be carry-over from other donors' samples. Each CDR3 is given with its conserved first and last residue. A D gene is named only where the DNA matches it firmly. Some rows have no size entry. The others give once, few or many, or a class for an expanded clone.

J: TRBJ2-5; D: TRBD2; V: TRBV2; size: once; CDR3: CASSETSGGPETQYF; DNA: TGTGCCAGCAGTGAGACTAGCGGGGGTCCAGAGACCCAGTACTTC
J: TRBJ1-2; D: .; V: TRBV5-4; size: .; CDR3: CASSLPSLSGYTF; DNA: TGTGCCAGCAGCTTGCCAAGTCTATCTGGCTACACCTTC
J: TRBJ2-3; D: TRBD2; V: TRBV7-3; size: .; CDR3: CASSLTGLSTDTQYF; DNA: TGTGCCAGCAGCTTAACGGGACTAAGCACAGATACGCAGTATTTT
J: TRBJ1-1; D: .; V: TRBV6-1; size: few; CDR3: CASTRGGAATEAFF; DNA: TGTGCCAGCACCCGAGGAGGGGCCGCGACTGAAGCTTTCTTT
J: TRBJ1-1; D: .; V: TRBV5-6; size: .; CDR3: CASSSTGSRTEAFF; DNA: TGTGCCAGCAGCTCCACAGGTAGTCGAACTGAAGCTTTCTTT
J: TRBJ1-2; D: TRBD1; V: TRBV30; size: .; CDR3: CAWGDRGYGYTF; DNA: TGTGCCTGGGGCGACAGGGGGTATGGCTACACCTTC
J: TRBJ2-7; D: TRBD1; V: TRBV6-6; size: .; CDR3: CASSYTGTGNEQYF; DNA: TGTGCCAGCAGTTATACCGGGACAGGGAACGAGCAGTACTTC
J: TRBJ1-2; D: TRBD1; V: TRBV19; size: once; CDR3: CASSIGQGAPYGYTF; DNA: TGTGCCAGTAGTATTGGACAGGGGGCCCCTTATGGCTACACCTTC
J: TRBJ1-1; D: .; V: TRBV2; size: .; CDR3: CASKRRLNTEAFF; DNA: TGTGCCAGCAAGCGACGCCTAAACACTGAAGCTTTCTTT
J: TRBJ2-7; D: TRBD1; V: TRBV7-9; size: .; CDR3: CASSLATGAPNPYEQYF; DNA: TGTGCCAGCAGCTTAGCAACAGGGGCCCCCAATCCTTACGAGCAGTACTTC
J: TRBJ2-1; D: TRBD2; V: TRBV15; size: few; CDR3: CATSKLAGVNMGEQFF; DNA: TGTGCCACCAGCAAGTTAGCGGGGGTGAACATGGGTGAGCAGTTCTTC
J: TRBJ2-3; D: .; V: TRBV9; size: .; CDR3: CASSAGWDTQYF; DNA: TGTGCCAGCAGCGCAGGCTGGGATACGCAGTATTTT
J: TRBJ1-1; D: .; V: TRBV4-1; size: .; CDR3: CASSQEQVRTTEAFF; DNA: TGCGCCAGCAGCCAAGAACAGGTACGGACCACTGAAGCTTTCTTT
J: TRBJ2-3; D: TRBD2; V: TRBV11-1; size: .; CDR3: CASSVGRGSAEDTQYF; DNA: TGTGCCAGCAGCGTCGGGAGGGGTAGCGCGGAAGATACGCAGTATTTT
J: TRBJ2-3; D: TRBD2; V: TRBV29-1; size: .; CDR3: CSVDRRLAGVSDTQYF; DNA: TGCAGCGTTGACAGAAGACTAGCGGGGGTTTCTGATACGCAGTATTTT
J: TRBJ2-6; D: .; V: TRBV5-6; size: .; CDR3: CASSFLGASGANVLTF; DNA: TGTGCCAGCAGCTTTTTGGGGGCCTCTGGGGCCAACGTCCTGACTTTC
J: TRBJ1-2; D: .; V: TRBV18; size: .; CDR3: CASSPTSPGKGLTNYGYTF; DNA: TGTGCCAGCTCACCGACCTCACCTGGAAAGGGGCTTACTAACTATGGCTACACCTTC
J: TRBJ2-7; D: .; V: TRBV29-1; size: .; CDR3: CSVEKAGYEQYF; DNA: TGCAGCGTTGAAAAGGCGGGCTACGAGCAGTACTTC
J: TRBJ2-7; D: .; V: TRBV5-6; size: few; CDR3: CASSLQGGGHYEQYF; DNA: TGTGCCAGCAGCTTGCAGGGAGGAGGACACTACGAGCAGTACTTC
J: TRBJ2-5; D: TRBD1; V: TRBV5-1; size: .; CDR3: CASSLADRGRLQETQYF; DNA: TGCGCCAGCAGCTTGGCGGACAGGGGGCGCCTACAAGAGACCCAGTACTTC
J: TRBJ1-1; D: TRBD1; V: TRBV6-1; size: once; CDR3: CASSGGQGRTEAFF; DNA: TGTGCCAGCAGTGGGGGACAGGGGAGGACTGAAGCTTTCTTT